The clone carrying this T cell receptor (beta chain) came up once. Its antigen remains unidentified. The sample is drawn from a study of T cell responses to AZD1222 COVID-19 vaccine. Study-level results: Clonal diversity was possibly underestimated, and the donors were mostly white British, with more females. Repertoires were collected only later (after the peak T cell response had occurred). Nearly half of the spike-specific TCRs reportedly recognize variant regions that carry no mutations. Just 5 to 7 people given AZD1222 tested seropositive at baseline.

The method was immunoSEQ multiplex PCR; TCRdb's version includes in-frame clones alone and lacks a portion of them. The repertoire includes some 150,000 clones, more than 85% of them detected once, and 1.5% to 2% sits in the top ten. The V and J ends lost 5 bases and 6 bases, in that order; junction bases with no gene match: 13. Germline lookup yields CDR1 SGHNT and CDR2 YENEEA. This CDR3 contains 16 residues. The material was peripheral blood, obtained on day 0 of AZD1222 vaccination. The chain has TRBV11-3 and TRBJ2-3; 8 bases are a match to TRBD2. The TCR sequence derives from an adult in good health. CDR3 nucleotide sequence: TGTGCCAGCAGCCCTCGGTCGGCGGGAGGACCGGATACGCAGTATTTT. Its protein product is CASSPRSAGGPDTQYF.